This T cell receptor (beta chain) derives from a study of T cell repertoires in cytomegalovirus infection. Study in general: Public TCR beta signatures indicated both CMV infection and matching HLA type.

The length of the CDR3 is 12 residues. Between the trimmed V and J ends, which lost 7 bases and 8 bases, there was a span of 12 bases. The germline V gene has CDR1 MNHEY and CDR2 SVGEGT. TCRdb passed the reads through MiXCR, listing each CDR3 protein once. Here the sample spans around 490,000 distinct CDR3 sequences, approximately 25% being singletons. Regarding the study as a whole: In two of eight donors, the top clonotype was HLA-C-restricted CMV-specific.

This clonotype has a handful of counts. Its specificity is unknown. The V and J genes are TRBV6-2 or TRBV6-3 and TRBJ2-1; D remains ambiguous. The specimen was PBMCs. The receptor was derived from a human donor in good health (CMV status not recorded). Some clones in this sample may be carry-over from other donors' samples. The DNA for the CDR3 is TGTGCCAGCATGTCCTTTGGCCATGAGCAGTTCTTC. This codes for CASMSFGHEQFF.